These 13 T cell receptor beta chains came from one sample sequenced in a study of shared clonotypes between healthy human individuals. Using immunoSEQ multiplex PCR, the repertoire was profiled, and TCRdb retains in-frame clones only, with some absent. The sample records 2 million to 2.5 million clones, over 85% being singletons. The sequenced sample consisted of naive CD4+ T cells from PBMCs. Stated subset: CD45RA+ positively selected. The origin of the receptors is a man aged 18 to 30 in good health. Some clones in this sample may be carry-over from other donors' samples.

The gene calls are TRBV6-6 and TRBJ2-2; D gene unclear. The CDR3 sequence is 13 residues long. The germline V and J ends were trimmed by 5 bases and 6 bases, with 10 bases remaining between them. Germline V gene lookup returns CDR1 MNHNY and CDR2 SVGAGI (reference sequence). CDR3 coding DNA: TGTGCCAGCAGTCACGGTGGTCCCGGGGAGCTGTTTTTT. Its protein product is CASSHGGPGELFF.

This clone was picked up a small number of times. The identical CDR3 is also encoded by other nucleotide sequences in the sample. The rearrangement links TRBV18 to TRBJ1-2; TRBD1 aligns across 7 bases. Germline trimming cut 2 bases from V and 4 bases from J; bases unmatched to any gene: 4. Germline V gives CDR1 KGHSH, CDR2 LQKENI. This CDR3 spans 14 amino acids. DNA for the CDR3: TGTGCCAGCTCACCAGGACAGGCCACCTATGGCTACACCTTC. This gives the protein CASSPGQATYGYTF.

This rearrangement joins TRBV2 to TRBJ1-5; 8 nucleotides agree with TRBD1. Trimming at V came to 4 bases and at J to 4 bases, leaving 15 bases not matched to a gene. The CDR3 spans 18 residues. Per germline, CDR1 SNHLY and CDR2 FYNNEI. The DNA for the CDR3 is TGTGCCAGCAGTGGATTTTATAGGACAGGGTCGAGGAATCAGCCCCAGCATTTT. Translation: CASSGFYRTGSRNQPQHF.

This sequence joins TRBV9 and TRBJ1-2, with TRBD1 as a possible D gene (6 bases). Trimming took 4 bases from V and 2 from J, leaving 15 bases between them. The CDR3 loop spans 15 amino acids. Germline CDR1 is SGDLS and CDR2 is YYNGEE. CDR3 loop: CASSPEGVANYGYTF. The CDR3 DNA sequence: TGTGCCAGCAGCCCAGAGGGGGTGGCGAACTATGGCTACACCTTC.

V gene TRBV15 combines with J gene TRBJ2-7; 8 bases fit TRBD1. Germline assignment: CDR1 LNHNV and CDR2 YYDKDF (reference sequence). Trimming took 5 bases from V and 3 from J; bases not matched to a gene: 12. The CDR3 is made up of 16 amino acids. DNA of the CDR3: TGTGCCACCAGCGGGAGGCGGCCGGGACAGGACTACGAGCAGTACTTC. It codes for CATSGRRPGQDYEQYF. The full variable domain, rest sourced from reference TRBV15 and TRBJ2-7, is DAMVIQNPRYQVTQFGKPVTLSCSQTLNHNVMYWYQQKSSQAPKLLFHYYDKDFNNEADTPDNFQSRRPNTSFCFLDIRSPGLGDTAMYLCATSGRRPGQDYEQYFGPGTRLTVT.

Regarding this clone: This same CDR3 is encoded by further DNA sequences in the sample. The chain links TRBV10-3 to TRBJ2-3, with TRBD2 as a possible D gene (5 bases). V was cut by 8 bases and J by 2 bases, with 8 bases left in between. The CDR3 sequence is 12 residues long. In germline, CDR1 is ENHRY, CDR2 SYGVKD. The CDR3 nucleotides are TGTGCCATCGGACTGGCCACAGATACGCAGTATTTT. It codes for CAIGLATDTQYF.

The rearrangement links TRBV10-3 to TRBJ2-1, with 13 bases fitting TRBD2. The length of the CDR3 is 14 residues. J lost 9 bases, V lost 5 bases, and 4 bases had no gene match. The germline V gene has CDR1 ENHRY and CDR2 SYGVKD. The chain's CDR3 is CAISRTSGSGEQFF. The CDR3 coding sequence is TGTGCCATCAGTAGGACTAGCGGGAGCGGTGAGCAGTTCTTC.

This chain uses TRBV4-2 with TRBJ2-7, with 10 positions matching TRBD2. The CDR3 contains 13 residues. Germline V gives CDR1 LGHNA, CDR2 YNFKEQ. Trimming took 0 bases from V and 7 from J; bases not matched to a gene: 0. CDR3 protein: CASSQDSGREQYF. In DNA, the CDR3 is TGTGCCAGCAGCCAAGATAGCGGGAGGGAGCAGTACTTC.

The chain uses TRBV28 and TRBJ2-7; 10 bases are shared with TRBD1. Germline CDR1 reads MDHEN; CDR2 reads SYDVKM. V lost 6 bases and J lost 3; bases outside the gene matches: 8. This CDR3 comprises 15 residues. CDR3 DNA sequence: TGTGCCAGCAGACGGCCGGGACAGGGGCTCTACGAGCAGTACTTC. This sequence encodes CASRRPGQGLYEQYF.

This chain links TRBV10-3 with TRBJ2-4; tentatively, D is TRBD1 (6 bases). Germline loops: CDR1 ENHRY, CDR2 SYGVKD. Trimming pared 3 bases from V and 7 bases from J, leaving 13 bases between. The CDR3 length is 14 residues. CDR3 in DNA: TGTGCCATCAGTGAAATGGGGGCAGGGAACATTCAGTACTTC. It codes for CAISEMGAGNIQYF.

The chain uses TRBV10-3 and TRBJ2-5; maybe TRBD1 (6 bases). There are 14 residues in the CDR3. Germline V CDR1 and CDR2: ENHRY, SYGVKD. Trimming stripped 4 bases from V and 3 bases from J, with 12 bases between. As DNA, the CDR3 is TGTGCCATCAGTGGGACAGCCGGTGAAGAGACCCAGTACTTC. Protein product: CAISGTAGEETQYF.

V usage is TRBV4-1 and J usage is TRBJ2-3, with unresolved D. Trimming pared 4 bases from V and 3 bases from J, leaving 8 bases between. The CDR3 has 13 residues. Germline V gene lookup returns CDR1 MGHRA and CDR2 YSYEKL. The CDR3 nucleotides read TGCGCCAGCAGCCTTTTCGTAACAGATACGCAGTATTTT. It encodes CASSLFVTDTQYF.

The rearrangement links TRBV9 to TRBJ2-7; D not certain. The V and J ends lost 3 bases and 4 bases respectively, with 17 bases between them. CDR3 length: 15 residues. CDR1 is SGDLS and CDR2 is YYNGEE in the germline V gene. Here the CDR3 reads CASSAGPDVRYEQYF. Written as DNA, the CDR3 is TGTGCCAGCAGCGCTGGACCGGACGTACGGTACGAGCAGTACTTC.